The 10 T cell receptor beta chains below were found in one sample sequenced in a study of beta chain bispecific antibodies for T cell cancers. General observations from the study: Normal T cells contributed less of the targeted TRBV signal than the leukemia cells did.

These TCRs are of unknown antigen specificity. Either OKT3 anti-CD3 antibody or CD3/CD28 beads expanded T cells from blood mononuclear cells over roughly three days. From the 5' RACE reads, TCRdb called clonotypes with MiXCR, one entry per CDR3 protein. The sample contains about 8,800 distinct CDR3 sequences, approximately 2.2% of which appear only once. The material was T cells from a healthy donor cultured with Jurkat leukemia cells, obtained from a culture containing an anti-CD19 bispecific antibody. The receptor set was obtained from a human donor in good health. Some clones in this sample may be carry-over from other donors' samples.

The chain employs TRBV19 and TRBJ1-1; D ambiguous. Trimming took 10 bases from V and 4 from J, leaving 10 bases between them. Per germline, CDR1 LNHDA and CDR2 SQIVND (reference sequence). CDR3 length: 11 residues. This CDR3 reads CATVEGTEAFF. CDR3 coding DNA: TGTGCCACCGTAGAGGGCACTGAAGCTTTCTTT. The full variable domain, in which reference TRBV19 and TRBJ1-1 provide the parts outside the CDR3, is DGGITQSPKYLFRKEGQNVTLSCEQNLNHDAMYWYRQDPGQGLRLIYYSQIVNDFQKGDIAEGYSVSREKKESFPLTVTSAQKNPTAFYLCATVEGTEAFFGQGTRLTVV.

This clonotype was counted ten times or more. The chain is built from TRBV5-1 and TRBJ1-1, with D possibly being TRBD1 (6 bases). The V and J ends lost 3 bases and 5 bases respectively, with 8 bases between them. CDR1 and CDR2 (germline): SGHRS, YFSETQ. The CDR3 has 12 residues. CDR3 amino acids: CASSSRGTEAFF. The CDR3 DNA reads TGCGCCAGCAGCTCGAGGGGGACTGAAGCTTTCTTT.

At least ten counts were recorded for this clonotype. The genes are TRBV5-1 and TRBJ2-7; D is unresolved. The CDR3 runs to 14 residues. V shed 2 bases and J shed 4 bases, with 13 bases lying between them. Germline-derived CDR1 and CDR2 are SGHRS and YFSETQ. Written as DNA, the CDR3 is TGCGCCAGCAGCTTCGCCCCGACCGAATACGAGCAGTACTTC. Translation: CASSFAPTEYEQYF.

There are a few counts of this clonotype. This sequence joins TRBV5-4 and TRBJ2-7; a possible D gene is TRBD1 (5 bases). Trimming pared 2 bases from V and 1 base from J, leaving 10 bases between. Looked up from germline, CDR1 is SGHNT and CDR2 is YYREEE (reference sequence). The CDR3 totals 14 residues. The CDR3 here is CASSLVRGSYEQYF. The CDR3 DNA is TGTGCCAGCAGCTTAGTTAGGGGATCCTACGAGCAGTACTTC.

This rearrangement joins TRBV19 to TRBJ1-6; D is undetermined. Germline CDR1 reads LNHDA; CDR2 reads SQIVND (reference sequence). Deletions cut 3 bases from V and 6 bases from J, with 6 bases between. This CDR3 comprises 13 residues. For the CDR3, the DNA is TGTGCCAGTAGTATTTTGACTAATTCACCCCTCCACTTT. This encodes CASSILTNSPLHF.

V gene TRBV19 combines with J gene TRBJ1-4; D call uncertain. V lost 4 bases to trimming and J lost 0 bases, with 9 bases between them. Germline V gene data show CDR1 as LNHDA and CDR2 as SQIVND (reference sequence). The CDR3 spans 15 residues. CDR3: CASSTRTATNEKLFF. CDR3 coding DNA: TGTGCCAGTAGTACACGTACAGCAACTAATGAAAAACTGTTTTTT. The full variable domain, in which reference TRBV19 and TRBJ1-4 provide the parts outside the CDR3, is DGGITQSPKYLFRKEGQNVTLSCEQNLNHDAMYWYRQDPGQGLRLIYYSQIVNDFQKGDIAEGYSVSREKKESFPLTVTSAQKNPTAFYLCASSTRTATNEKLFFGSGTQLSVL.

This clonotype has at least ten counts. J is TRBJ2-2 and V is TRBV6-5; D gene unclear. In germline, CDR1 is MNHEY, CDR2 SVGAGI. V was shortened by 5 bases and J by 2 bases, with 21 bases between the two germline ends. This CDR3 region has 18 residues. CDR3 bases: TGTGCCAGCAGTCAAACCCGCAACACCTACGGTAACACCGGGGAGCTGTTTTTT. Protein product: CASSQTRNTYGNTGELFF.

This clonotype has at least ten counts. This sequence joins TRBV3-1 and TRBJ2-3; TRBD1 or TRBD2 may be the D gene (5 bases each). The CDR3 length is 14 residues. Germline V gene lookup returns CDR1 LGHDT and CDR2 YNNKEL (reference sequence). With 6 bases removed from V and 6 bases from J, the gap between germline ends came to 16 bases. Here the CDR3 reads CASRGGTGDDTQYF. The CDR3 DNA is TGTGCCAGCAGGGGTGGCACCGGGGACGATACGCAGTATTTT.

This clonotype came up many times. The rearrangement links TRBV5-1 to TRBJ2-7; perhaps TRBD2 as D (5 bases). Germline assignment: CDR1 SGHRS and CDR2 YFSETQ. The CDR3 extends over 11 amino acids. Trimming pared 4 bases from V and 7 bases from J, leaving 9 bases between. The CDR3 DNA is TGCGCCAGCAGCGCGGGTGGTGAGCAGTACTTC. This translates into CASSAGGEQYF.

This clonotype was recorded at least ten times. The rearrangement joins TRBV7-6 to TRBJ2-7; 10 bases are a match to TRBD1. The germline CDR1 and CDR2 sequences are SGHVS and FNYEAQ. The length of the CDR3 is 15 residues. Trimming at V came to 1 base and at J to 3 bases, leaving 3 bases not matched to a gene. CDR3 loop: CASSLGTGGVYEQYF. Written as DNA, the CDR3 is TGTGCCAGCAGCTTAGGGACAGGGGGAGTCTACGAGCAGTACTTC. Complete variable domain (other parts from reference TRBV7-6 and TRBJ2-7): GAGVSQSPRYKVTKRGQDVALRCDPISGHVSLYWYRQALGQGPEFLTYFNYEAQQDKSGLPNDRFSAERPEGSISTLTIQRTEQRDSAMYRCASSLGTGGVYEQYFGPGTRLTVT.